This T cell receptor beta chain was recorded in a study of OX40 agonist ivuxolimab in advanced cancers. Trimming took 5 bases from V and 3 from J, leaving 8 bases between them. This CDR3 is 14 amino acids long. CDR1 and CDR2 from the germline V gene are MDHEN and SYDVKM. Sequencing used immunoSEQ multiplex PCR; TCRdb keeps in-frame clones, though not all of them. The table records about 45,000 clones, 86% of them present only once. This sequence joins TRBV28 and TRBJ1-6; D ambiguous. The starting material was CD4+ or CD8+ T cells sorted from blood, obtained in a trial of the OX40 agonist ivuxolimab. The receptor's source is an adult with an advanced solid tumor such as melanoma, head and neck, liver or kidney cancer. CDR3: CASSPRLYNSPLHF. The CDR3 region has the DNA TGTGCCAGCAGTCCCAGGCTCTATAATTCACCCCTCCACTTT.